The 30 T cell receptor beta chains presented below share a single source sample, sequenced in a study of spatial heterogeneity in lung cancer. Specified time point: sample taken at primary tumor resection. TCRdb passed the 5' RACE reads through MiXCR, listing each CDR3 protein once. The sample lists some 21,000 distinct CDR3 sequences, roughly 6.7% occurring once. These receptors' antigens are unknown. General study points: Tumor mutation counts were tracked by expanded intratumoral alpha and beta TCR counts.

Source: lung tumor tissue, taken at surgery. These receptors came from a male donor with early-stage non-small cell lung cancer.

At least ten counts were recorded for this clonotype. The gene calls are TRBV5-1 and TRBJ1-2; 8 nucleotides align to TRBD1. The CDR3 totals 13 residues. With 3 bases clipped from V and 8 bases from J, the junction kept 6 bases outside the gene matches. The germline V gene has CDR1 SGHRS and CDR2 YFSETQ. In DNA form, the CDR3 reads TGCGCCAGCAGCTCTACAGGGGGTAGCGGCTACACCTTC. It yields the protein CASSSTGGSGYTF.

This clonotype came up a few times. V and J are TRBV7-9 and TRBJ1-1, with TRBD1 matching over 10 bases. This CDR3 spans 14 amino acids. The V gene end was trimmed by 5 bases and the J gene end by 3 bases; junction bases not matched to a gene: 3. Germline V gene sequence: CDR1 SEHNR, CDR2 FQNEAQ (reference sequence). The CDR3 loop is CASSGQGVYTEAFF. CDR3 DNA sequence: TGTGCCAGCAGCGGACAGGGGGTCTACACTGAAGCTTTCTTT.

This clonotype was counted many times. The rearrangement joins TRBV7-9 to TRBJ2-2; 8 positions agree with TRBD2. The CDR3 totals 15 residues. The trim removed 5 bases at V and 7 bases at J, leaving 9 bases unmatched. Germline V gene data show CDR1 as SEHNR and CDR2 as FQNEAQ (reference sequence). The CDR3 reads CASSPGRAGIGELFF. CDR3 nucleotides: TGTGCCAGCAGCCCCGGGAGGGCAGGAATCGGGGAGCTGTTTTTT.

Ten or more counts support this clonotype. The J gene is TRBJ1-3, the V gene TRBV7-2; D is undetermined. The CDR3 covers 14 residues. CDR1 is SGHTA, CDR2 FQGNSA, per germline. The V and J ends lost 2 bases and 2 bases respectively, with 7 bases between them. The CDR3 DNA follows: TGTGCCAGCAGCTTAAGCACGGCTGGAAACACCATATATTTT. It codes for CASSLSTAGNTIYF.

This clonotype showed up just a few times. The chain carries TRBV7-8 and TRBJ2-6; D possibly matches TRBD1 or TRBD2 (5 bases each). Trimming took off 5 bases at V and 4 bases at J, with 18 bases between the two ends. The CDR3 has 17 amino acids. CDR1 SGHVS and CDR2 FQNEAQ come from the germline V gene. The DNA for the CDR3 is TGTGCCAGCAGCACGGGGACGGCCCCGTGGGGGGCCAACGTCCTGACTTTC. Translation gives CASSTGTAPWGANVLTF.

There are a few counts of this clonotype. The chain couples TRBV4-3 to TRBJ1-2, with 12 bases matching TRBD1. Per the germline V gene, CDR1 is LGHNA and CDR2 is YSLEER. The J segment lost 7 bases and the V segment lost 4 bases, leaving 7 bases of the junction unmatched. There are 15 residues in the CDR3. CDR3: CASSPRGTGGRGYTF. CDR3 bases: TGCGCCAGCAGCCCCCGAGGGACAGGGGGCCGTGGCTACACCTTC.

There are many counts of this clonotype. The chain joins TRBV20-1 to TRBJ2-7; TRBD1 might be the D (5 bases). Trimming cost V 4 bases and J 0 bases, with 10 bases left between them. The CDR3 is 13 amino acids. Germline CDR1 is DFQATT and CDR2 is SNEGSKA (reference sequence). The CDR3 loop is CSAKGRNSYEQYF. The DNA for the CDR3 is TGCAGTGCTAAGGGGCGGAACTCCTACGAGCAGTACTTC.

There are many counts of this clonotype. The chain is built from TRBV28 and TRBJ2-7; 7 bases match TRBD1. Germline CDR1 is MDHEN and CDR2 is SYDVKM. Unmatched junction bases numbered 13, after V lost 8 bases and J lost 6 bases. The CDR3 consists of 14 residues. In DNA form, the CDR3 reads TGTGCCAGCGGACGGACAGGCTTTCTCCGCGAGCAGTACTTC. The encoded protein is CASGRTGFLREQYF.

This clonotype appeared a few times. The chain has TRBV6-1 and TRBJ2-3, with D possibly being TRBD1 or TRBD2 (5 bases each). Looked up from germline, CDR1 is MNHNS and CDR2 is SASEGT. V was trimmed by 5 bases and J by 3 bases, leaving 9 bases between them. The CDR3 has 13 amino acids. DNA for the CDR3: TGTGCCAGCAGTAGAGGGGTAACAGATACGCAGTATTTT. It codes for CASSRGVTDTQYF.

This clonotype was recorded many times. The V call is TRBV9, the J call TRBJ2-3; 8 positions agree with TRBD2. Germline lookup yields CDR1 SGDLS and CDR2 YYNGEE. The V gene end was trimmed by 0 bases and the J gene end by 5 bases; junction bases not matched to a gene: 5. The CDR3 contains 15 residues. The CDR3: CASSVAGLAGDTQYF. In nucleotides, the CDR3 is TGTGCCAGCAGCGTAGCGGGGCTAGCGGGAGATACGCAGTATTTT. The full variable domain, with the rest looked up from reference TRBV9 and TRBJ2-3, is DSGVTQTPKHLITATGQRVTLRCSPRSGDLSVYWYQQSLDQGLQFLIQYYNGEERAKGNILERFSAQQFPDLHSELNLSSLELGDSALYFCASSVAGLAGDTQYFGPGTRLTVL.

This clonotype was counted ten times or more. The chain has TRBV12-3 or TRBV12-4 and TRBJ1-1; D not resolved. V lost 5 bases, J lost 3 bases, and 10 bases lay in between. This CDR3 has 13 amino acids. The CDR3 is CASSPAGYTEAFF. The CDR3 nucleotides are TGTGCCAGCAGTCCCGCGGGGTACACTGAAGCTTTCTTT.

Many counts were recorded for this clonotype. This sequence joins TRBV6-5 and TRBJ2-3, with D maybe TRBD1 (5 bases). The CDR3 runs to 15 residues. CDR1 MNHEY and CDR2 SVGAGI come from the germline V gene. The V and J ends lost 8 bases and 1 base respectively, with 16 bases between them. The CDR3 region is CASARKGWGTDTQYF. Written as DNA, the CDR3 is TGTGCCAGCGCACGCAAGGGGTGGGGCACAGATACGCAGTATTTT.

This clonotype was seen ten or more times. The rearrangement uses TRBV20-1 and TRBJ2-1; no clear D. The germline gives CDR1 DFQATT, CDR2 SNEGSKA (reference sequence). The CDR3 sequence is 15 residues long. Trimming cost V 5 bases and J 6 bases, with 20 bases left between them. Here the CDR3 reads CSAPRGGRRTNEQFF. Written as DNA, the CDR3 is TGCAGTGCTCCCCGTGGCGGACGACGAACCAATGAGCAGTTCTTC.

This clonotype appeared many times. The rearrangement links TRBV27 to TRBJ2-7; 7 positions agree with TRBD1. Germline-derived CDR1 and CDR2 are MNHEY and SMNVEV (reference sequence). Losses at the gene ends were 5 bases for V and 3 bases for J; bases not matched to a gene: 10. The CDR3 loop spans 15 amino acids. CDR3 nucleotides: TGTGCCAGCAGTCCCGCTGGGACAGACTACTACGAGCAGTACTTC. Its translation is CASSPAGTDYYEQYF.

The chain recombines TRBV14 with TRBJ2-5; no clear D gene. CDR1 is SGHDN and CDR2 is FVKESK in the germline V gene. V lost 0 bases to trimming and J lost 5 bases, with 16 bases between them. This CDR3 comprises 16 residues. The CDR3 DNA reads TGTGCCAGCAGCCAAGATAACCCGCTTCCACTGGAGACCCAGTACTTC. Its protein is CASSQDNPLPLETQYF.

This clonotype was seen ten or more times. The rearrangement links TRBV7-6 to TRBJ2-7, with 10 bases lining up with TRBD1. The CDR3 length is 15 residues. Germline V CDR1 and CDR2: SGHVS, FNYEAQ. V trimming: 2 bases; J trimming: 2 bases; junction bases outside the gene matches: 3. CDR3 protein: CASSLLGQGTYEQYF. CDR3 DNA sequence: TGTGCCAGCAGCTTATTGGGACAGGGGACCTACGAGCAGTACTTC. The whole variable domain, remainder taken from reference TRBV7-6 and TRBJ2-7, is GAGVSQSPRYKVTKRGQDVALRCDPISGHVSLYWYRQALGQGPEFLTYFNYEAQQDKSGLPNDRFSAERPEGSISTLTIQRTEQRDSAMYRCASSLLGQGTYEQYFGPGTRLTVT.

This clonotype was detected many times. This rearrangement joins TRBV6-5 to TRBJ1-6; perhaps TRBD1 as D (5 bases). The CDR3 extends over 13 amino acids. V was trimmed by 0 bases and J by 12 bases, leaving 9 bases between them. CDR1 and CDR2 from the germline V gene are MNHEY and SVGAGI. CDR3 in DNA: TGTGCCAGCAGTTACTCGACAGTCGGACCCCTCCACTTT. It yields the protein CASSYSTVGPLHF.

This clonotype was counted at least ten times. The CDR3 is CASSSRGGNEQFF. CDR3 nucleotide sequence: TGTGCCAGCAGCTCCCGGGGTGGAAATGAGCAGTTCTTC. V and J are TRBV7-3 and TRBJ2-1; tentatively, D is TRBD2 (5 bases). The germline V gene encodes CDR1 SGHTA and CDR2 FQGTGA. The CDR3 contains 13 residues. Trimming pared 4 bases from V and 7 bases from J, leaving 11 bases between. The full variable domain, completed using reference TRBV7-3 and TRBJ2-1, is GAGVSQTPSNKVTEKGKYVELRCDPISGHTALYWYRQSLGQGPEFLIYFQGTGAADDSGLPNDRFFAVRPEGSVSTLKIQRTERGDSAVYLCASSSRGGNEQFFGPGTRLTVL.

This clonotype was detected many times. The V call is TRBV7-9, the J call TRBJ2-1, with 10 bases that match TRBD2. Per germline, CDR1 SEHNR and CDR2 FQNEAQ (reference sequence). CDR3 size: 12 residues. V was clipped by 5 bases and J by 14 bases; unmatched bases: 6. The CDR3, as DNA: TGTGCCAGCAGCCCTACTAGCGGGAAGGAGTTCTTC. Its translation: CASSPTSGKEFF.

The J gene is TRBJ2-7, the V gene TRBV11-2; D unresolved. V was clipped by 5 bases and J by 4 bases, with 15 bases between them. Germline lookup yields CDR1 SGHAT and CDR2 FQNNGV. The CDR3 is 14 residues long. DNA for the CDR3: TGTGCCAGCAGCCCCGACGGTGCGAAATACGAGCAGTACTTC. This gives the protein CASSPDGAKYEQYF.

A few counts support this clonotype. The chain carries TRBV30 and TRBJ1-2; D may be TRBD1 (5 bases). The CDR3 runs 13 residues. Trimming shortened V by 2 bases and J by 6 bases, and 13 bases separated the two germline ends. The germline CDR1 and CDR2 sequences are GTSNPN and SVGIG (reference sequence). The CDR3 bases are TGTGCCTGGAGTCCCGGGGGTCCGGATGGCTACACCTTC. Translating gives CAWSPGGPDGYTF.

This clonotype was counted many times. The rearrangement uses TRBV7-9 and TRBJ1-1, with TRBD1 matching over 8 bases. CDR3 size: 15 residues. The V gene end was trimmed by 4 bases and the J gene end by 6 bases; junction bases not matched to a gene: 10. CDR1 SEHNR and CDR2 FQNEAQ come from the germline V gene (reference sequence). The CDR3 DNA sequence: TGTGCCAGCAGCTCCGGACAGGGCCCGGGGGCTGAAGCTTTCTTT. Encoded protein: CASSSGQGPGAEAFF.

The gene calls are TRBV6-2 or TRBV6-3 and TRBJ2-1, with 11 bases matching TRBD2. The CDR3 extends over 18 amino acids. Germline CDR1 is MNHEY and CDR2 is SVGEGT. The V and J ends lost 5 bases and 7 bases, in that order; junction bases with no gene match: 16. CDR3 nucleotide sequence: TGTGCCAGCAGTCCGGGCGGGACTAGCGGCCCGGCAGGGAATGAGCAGTTCTTC. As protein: CASSPGGTSGPAGNEQFF.

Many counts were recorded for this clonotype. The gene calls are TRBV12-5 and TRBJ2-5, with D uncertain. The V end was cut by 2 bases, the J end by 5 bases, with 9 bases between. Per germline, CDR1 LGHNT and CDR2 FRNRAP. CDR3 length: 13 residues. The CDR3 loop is CASGLSGRETQYF. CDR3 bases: TGTGCTAGTGGTTTGTCCGGAAGGGAGACCCAGTACTTC. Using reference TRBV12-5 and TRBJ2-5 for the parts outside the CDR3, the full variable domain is DARVTQTPRHKVTEMGQEVTMRCQPILGHNTVFWYRQTMMQGLELLAYFRNRAPLDDSGMPKDRFSAEMPDATLATLKIQPSEPRDSAVYFCASGLSGRETQYFGPGTRLLVL.

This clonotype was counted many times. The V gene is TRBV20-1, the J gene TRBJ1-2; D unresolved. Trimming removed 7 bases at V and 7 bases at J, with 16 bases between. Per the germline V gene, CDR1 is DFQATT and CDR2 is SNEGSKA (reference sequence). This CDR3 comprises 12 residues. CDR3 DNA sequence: TGCAGTGGGTTGGAAGGGATACTTGGCTACACCTTC. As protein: CSGLEGILGYTF.

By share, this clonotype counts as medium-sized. CDR3 protein: CASGPQSPVKSYNEQFF. The CDR3 nucleotides read TGTGCCAGCGGACCTCAGTCCCCTGTTAAATCCTACAATGAGCAGTTCTTC. The chain employs TRBV28 and TRBJ2-1; D gene ambiguous. The germline V and J ends were trimmed by 8 bases and 1 base, with 21 bases remaining between them. Looked up from germline, CDR1 is MDHEN and CDR2 is SYDVKM. The CDR3 spans 17 residues.

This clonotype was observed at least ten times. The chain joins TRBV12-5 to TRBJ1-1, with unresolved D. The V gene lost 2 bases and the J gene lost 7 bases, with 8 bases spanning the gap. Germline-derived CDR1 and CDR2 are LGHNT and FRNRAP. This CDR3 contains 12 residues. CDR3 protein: CASGLPFGEAFF. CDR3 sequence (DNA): TGTGCTAGTGGTTTGCCCTTCGGTGAAGCTTTCTTT.

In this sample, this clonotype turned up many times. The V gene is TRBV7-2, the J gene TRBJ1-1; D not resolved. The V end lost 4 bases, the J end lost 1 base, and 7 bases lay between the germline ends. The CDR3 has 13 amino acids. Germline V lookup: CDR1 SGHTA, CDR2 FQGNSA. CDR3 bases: TGTGCCAGCAGCTCCGCACCGAACACTGAAGCTTTCTTT. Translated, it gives CASSSAPNTEAFF.

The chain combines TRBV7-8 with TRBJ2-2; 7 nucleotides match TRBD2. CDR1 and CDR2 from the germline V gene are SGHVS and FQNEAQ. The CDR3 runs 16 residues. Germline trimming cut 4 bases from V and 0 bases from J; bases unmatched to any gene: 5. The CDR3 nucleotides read TGTGCCAGCAGCTCCTTGGGGGGGACGAACACCGGGGAGCTGTTTTTT. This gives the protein CASSSLGGTNTGELFF.

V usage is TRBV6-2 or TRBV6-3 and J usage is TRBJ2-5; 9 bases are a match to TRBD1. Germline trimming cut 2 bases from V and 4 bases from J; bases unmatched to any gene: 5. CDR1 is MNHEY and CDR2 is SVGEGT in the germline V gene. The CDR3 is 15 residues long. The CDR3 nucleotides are TGTGCCAGCAGTTACGAGGGACAGGGCAGAGAGACCCAGTACTTC. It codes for CASSYEGQGRETQYF.